This T cell receptor (beta chain) was identified during a study of cytomegalovirus exposure and HLA in healthy donors. V lost 3 bases and J lost 0, with 12 bases in between. Germline CDR1 is KGHSH and CDR2 is LQKENI. The CDR3 runs 16 residues. The PCR employed 60 Vbeta primers together with 13 Jbeta primers. Produced via immunoSEQ multiplex PCR; TCRdb's table is partial and in-frame only. The sample shows fewer than 110,000 clones, about 74% of them seen only once. In its sample, this clone was seen once. The specimen sequenced was PBMCs. This TCR was sampled from a woman between 40 and 50 years old in good health and CMV-seropositive. The rearrangement links TRBV18 to TRBJ1-3; D possibly corresponds to TRBD1 (5 bases). CDR3 DNA: TGTGCCAGCTCACCGGGACTTCTGAGCTCTGGAAACACCATATATTTT. The encoded protein is CASSPGLLSSGNTIYF. Full variable domain (outside the CDR3, taken from reference TRBV18 and TRBJ1-3): NAGVMQNPRHLVRRRGQEARLRCSPMKGHSHVYWYRQLPEEGLKFMVYLQKENIIDESGMPKERFSAEFPKEGPSILRIQQVVRGDSAAYFCASSPGLLSSGNTIYFGEGSWLTVV.